The rows below give T cell receptor beta chains drawn from one sample of a study of shared clonotypes between healthy human individuals. Sequencing used immunoSEQ multiplex PCR; TCRdb keeps in-frame clones, though not all of them. The repertoire includes around 350,000 clones, over 70% of them detected once, and 10% sits in the top ten. Sequencing used memory CD4+ T cells sorted from blood. These receptors were collected from a man aged 25 to 40 in good health. The CDR3 runs from the conserved cysteine through the conserved F or W. D genes are given only for firm matches. Expanded clones get a size class; other rows say once, few or many, or leave the size out.

>.|.|TRBJ2-3|TRBV18
CASSPDGPSTQYF
TGTGCCAGCTCACCAGACGGCCCGTCAACGCAGTATTTT
>.|.|TRBJ1-1|TRBV6-6
CASSQQGNTEAFF
TGTGCCAGCAGTCAACAGGGGAACACTGAAGCTTTCTTT
>.|.|TRBJ2-1|TRBV7-9
CASRTRVSLNEQFF
TGTGCCAGCAGGACCCGGGTCTCTCTCAATGAGCAGTTCTTC
>TRBD1|.|TRBJ2-7|TRBV5-4
CASSMDRSSYEQYF
TGTGCCAGCAGCATGGACAGGAGCTCCTACGAGCAGTACTTC
>.|.|TRBJ1-3|TRBV5-6
CASSLYSGTGNTIYF
TGTGCCAGCAGCTTGTATAGTGGGACTGGAAACACCATATATTTT
>TRBD1|few|TRBJ2-7|TRBV6-5
CASSPGAGGIYEQYF
TGTGCCAGCAGCCCTGGGGCAGGGGGAATCTACGAGCAGTACTTC
>.|.|TRBJ2-5|TRBV5-1
CASSLASGQETQYF
TGCGCCAGCAGCTTGGCCTCAGGCCAAGAGACCCAGTACTTC
>.|once|TRBJ1-3|TRBV9
CASSVGVGNTIYF
TGTGCCAGCAGCGTAGGGGTGGGAAACACCATATATTTT
>TRBD1|few|TRBJ1-2|TRBV18
CASSLLQGEDGYTF
TGTGCCAGCTCACTATTACAGGGGGAGGATGGCTACACCTTC
>.|few|TRBJ1-5|TRBV28
CASSHNQPQHF
TGTGCCAGCAGTCACAATCAGCCCCAGCATTTT
>.|once|TRBJ2-5|TRBV5-1
CASSLFIREAYQETQYF
TGCGCCAGCAGCTTGTTTATTCGTGAGGCATACCAAGAGACCCAGTACTTC
>TRBD1|.|TRBJ1-6|TRBV2
CASSDGTGSRPLHF
TGTGCCAGCAGTGATGGGACAGGCTCCCGACCCCTCCACTTT
>.|.|TRBJ1-2|TRBV27
CATAPDSHYGYTF
TGTGCCACCGCCCCCGACAGTCACTATGGCTACACCTTC
>.|.|TRBJ2-4|TRBV5-5
CASSPGLVEGQYF
TGTGCCAGCAGCCCAGGGTTAGTAGAGGGTCAGTACTTC
>TRBD2|.|TRBJ2-1|TRBV7-2
CASRGTLAGGSLQSEQFF
TGTGCCAGCAGGGGAACACTAGCGGGAGGATCCCTGCAATCTGAGCAGTTCTTC
>.|many|TRBJ2-1|TRBV6-4
CASSALGGSYNEQFF
TGTGCCAGCAGTGCTCTAGGAGGCTCCTACAATGAGCAGTTCTTC
>.|.|TRBJ1-2|TRBV5-6
CASSSQGNYGYTF
TGTGCCAGCAGCTCCCAGGGGAACTATGGCTACACCTTC
>TRBD2|.|TRBJ2-3|TRBV18
CASSPLAASTDTQYF
TGTGCCAGCTCACCTCTAGCGGCTAGCACAGATACGCAGTATTTT
>.|.|TRBJ2-7|TRBV5-6
CASSDGQQAKQYF
TGTGCCAGCAGCGATGGACAGCAGGCGAAGCAGTACTTC
>TRBD2|.|TRBJ2-3|TRBV11-2
CASSSSRLAGGTDTQYF
TGTGCCAGCAGCTCCTCACGACTAGCGGGGGGCACAGATACGCAGTATTTT
>TRBD1|.|TRBJ1-5|TRBV28
CASSLLIIGTGHDWSQPQHF
TGTGCCAGCAGTTTATTGATTATCGGGACAGGCCACGATTGGAGTCAGCCCCAGCATTTT
>.|.|TRBJ2-5|TRBV18
CARSPRSVQETQYF
TGTGCCAGATCTCCAAGGTCCGTACAAGAGACCCAGTACTTC
>TRBD1|.|TRBJ1-2|TRBV6-1
CASSLDRDLYGYTF
TGTGCCAGCAGTCTGGACAGGGACCTGTATGGCTACACCTTC
>TRBD2|.|TRBJ2-2|TRBV5-4
CASSLDLAGALAGELFF
TGTGCCAGCAGCTTGGATCTAGCGGGAGCTTTAGCCGGGGAGCTGTTTTTT
>TRBD1|.|TRBJ2-7|TRBV27
CASSAISGTGGHGQYF
TGTGCCAGCAGTGCGATCTCCGGGACAGGGGGTCATGGTCAGTACTTC
>.|.|TRBJ2-3|TRBV7-3
CASSPGPQTTQYF
TGTGCCAGCAGCCCCGGCCCCCAGACTACGCAGTATTTT
>.|few|TRBJ1-5|TRBV6-5
CASSYSGAGNQPQHF
TGTGCCAGCAGTTACTCAGGGGCCGGCAATCAGCCCCAGCATTTT
>.|.|TRBJ2-1|TRBV9
CASSVVPTDNEQFF
TGTGCCAGCAGCGTAGTTCCGACAGACAATGAGCAGTTCTTC
>.|few|TRBJ1-4|TRBV7-2
CASSLAGRDTTNEKLFF
TGTGCCAGCAGCTTAGCGGGCAGGGATACAACTAATGAAAAACTGTTTTTT
>.|.|TRBJ1-5|TRBV2
CASRSSGQPQHF
TGTGCCAGCAGGTCCAGTGGACAGCCCCAGCATTTT
>TRBD1|.|TRBJ1-4|TRBV5-4
CASSLDRGSEKLFF
TGTGCCAGCAGCTTGGACAGGGGGAGTGAAAAACTGTTTTTT
>.|many|TRBJ2-5|TRBV10-2
CATRWGAPRETQYF
TGCGCCACCAGGTGGGGGGCCCCACGGGAGACCCAGTACTTC
>.|.|TRBJ2-1|TRBV7-9
CASSLGGGRGVDEQFF
TGTGCCAGCAGCTTAGGTGGGGGGAGAGGTGTCGATGAGCAGTTCTTC
>.|.|TRBJ1-4|TRBV2
CATKTKTGLSEKLFF
TGTGCCACCAAGACCAAAACAGGGTTGAGCGAAAAACTGTTTTTT
>TRBD2|.|TRBJ2-1|TRBV11-2
CASSLASGIGGEQFF
TGTGCCAGCAGCTTAGCTAGCGGGATAGGAGGGGAGCAGTTCTTC
>.|once|TRBJ1-4|TRBV7-2
CASSLTTTANEKLFF
TGTGCCAGCAGCTTAACTACGACGGCGAATGAAAAACTGTTTTTT
>TRBD2|.|TRBJ2-7|TRBV6-6
CASSYGGVDDEQYF
TGTGCCAGCAGTTACGGGGGGGTTGACGACGAGCAGTACTTC
>.|.|TRBJ1-1|TRBV29-1
CSVGGRGARAFF
TGCAGCGTTGGGGGTCGGGGCGCTCGGGCTTTCTTT
>.|.|TRBJ2-1|TRBV9
CASSEWQNEQFF
TGTGCCAGCTCCGAATGGCAGAATGAGCAGTTCTTC
>.|.|TRBJ1-5|TRBV9
CASSVVTTDSNQPQHF
TGTGCCAGCAGCGTAGTAACCACGGATAGCAATCAGCCCCAGCATTTT
>TRBD2|.|TRBJ2-2|TRBV9
CASSVELADGELFF
TGTGCCAGCAGCGTAGAACTAGCGGACGGGGAGCTGTTTTTT
>.|.|TRBJ1-2|TRBV14
CASSPGRAYGYTF
TGTGCCAGCAGCCCTGGGAGGGCCTATGGCTACACCTTC
>.|.|TRBJ2-1|TRBV4-1
CASSQAGTAGSYNEQFF
TGCGCCAGCAGCCAAGCGGGGACTGCCGGCTCCTACAATGAGCAGTTCTTC
>.|few|TRBJ1-1|TRBV7-8
CASSLVGGNTEAFF
TGTGCCAGCAGCTTAGTAGGGGGGAACACTGAAGCTTTCTTT
>.|.|TRBJ1-1|TRBV5-4
CASSLGGTGNTEAFF
TGTGCCAGCAGCTTGGGGGGGACGGGGAACACTGAAGCTTTCTTT
>.|.|TRBJ2-1|TRBV19
CASSPGRAYNEQFF
TGTGCCAGTAGCCCGGGACGAGCCTACAATGAGCAGTTCTTC
>TRBD1|.|TRBJ2-1|TRBV28
CASATGGSRSSYNEQFF
TGTGCCAGCGCCACAGGGGGGTCTCGGAGCTCCTACAATGAGCAGTTCTTC
>TRBD1|many|TRBJ1-1|TRBV7-9
CASSLPTGVRTEAFF
TGTGCCAGCAGCCTACCCACAGGGGTTCGGACTGAAGCTTTCTTT